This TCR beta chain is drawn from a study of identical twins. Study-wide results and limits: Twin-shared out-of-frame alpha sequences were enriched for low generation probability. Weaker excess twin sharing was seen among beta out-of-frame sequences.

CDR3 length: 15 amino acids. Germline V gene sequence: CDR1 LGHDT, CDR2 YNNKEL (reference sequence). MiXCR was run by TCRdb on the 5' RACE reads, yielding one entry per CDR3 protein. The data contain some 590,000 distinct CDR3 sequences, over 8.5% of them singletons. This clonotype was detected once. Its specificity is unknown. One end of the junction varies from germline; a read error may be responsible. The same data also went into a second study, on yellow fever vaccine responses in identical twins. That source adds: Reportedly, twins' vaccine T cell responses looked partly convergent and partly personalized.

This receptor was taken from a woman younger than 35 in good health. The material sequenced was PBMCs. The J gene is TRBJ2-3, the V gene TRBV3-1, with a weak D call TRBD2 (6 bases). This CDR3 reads CATSRKGLVTDTQYF. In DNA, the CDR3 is TGTGCCACCAGCCGGAAGGGACTCGTAACAGATACGCAGTATTTT.